Listed below are T cell receptor beta chains from one sample, sequenced in a study of T cell repertoires in cytomegalovirus infection. TCRdb re-analysed the reads in MiXCR, keeping a single row per CDR3 protein. The table shows some 500,000 distinct CDR3 sequences, with 33% occurring only once. No antigen has been identified for these receptors. The sequences come from cultured PBMCs, collected from culture after CMV antigen stimulation. The receptors derive from a human donor in good health (CMV status not recorded). Some clones in this sample may be carry-over from other donors' samples. CDR3s include the opening cysteine and the closing phenylalanine or tryptophan. Each record gives: clone size, D gene, J gene, V gene, CDR3 protein, CDR3 DNA. The D gene is left open where the match is weak. The size entry is marked missing in some rows and otherwise reads once, few, many or a size class.

clone_size: -
d_call: TRBD2
j_call: TRBJ2-2
v_call: TRBV7-6
cdr3_aa: CASSLGSGVGDTGELFF
cdr3_nt: TGTGCCAGCAGCCTGGGCAGCGGGGTCGGGGACACCGGGGAGCTGTTTTTT

clone_size: -
d_call: -
j_call: TRBJ2-5
v_call: TRBV30
cdr3_aa: CAWARGVRETQYF
cdr3_nt: TGTGCCTGGGCCAGAGGGGTCCGGGAGACCCAGTACTTC

clone_size: -
d_call: -
j_call: TRBJ2-2
v_call: TRBV6-5
cdr3_aa: CASSSTRLTGELFF
cdr3_nt: TGTGCCAGCAGCTCGACTAGGTTGACCGGGGAGCTGTTTTTT

clone_size: few
d_call: -
j_call: TRBJ2-3
v_call: TRBV29-1
cdr3_aa: CSVDRVSSTDTQYF
cdr3_nt: TGCAGCGTTGACAGGGTCTCTAGCACAGATACGCAGTATTTT

clone_size: few
d_call: -
j_call: TRBJ2-6
v_call: TRBV7-2
cdr3_aa: CASSEYSGANVLTF
cdr3_nt: TGTGCCAGCAGCGAATACTCTGGGGCCAACGTCCTGACTTTC

clone_size: -
d_call: -
j_call: TRBJ2-7
v_call: TRBV28
cdr3_aa: CASSDERTLSYEQYF
cdr3_nt: TGTGCCAGCAGTGACGAGCGGACCCTCTCCTACGAGCAGTACTTC

clone_size: many
d_call: -
j_call: TRBJ2-7
v_call: TRBV7-8
cdr3_aa: CASSLDLPSYEQYF
cdr3_nt: TGTGCCAGCAGCTTAGATCTGCCGTCCTACGAGCAGTACTTC

clone_size: -
d_call: TRBD2
j_call: TRBJ2-1
v_call: TRBV20-1
cdr3_aa: CSATPPSGSVNEQFF
cdr3_nt: TGCAGTGCTACTCCACCTAGCGGGAGCGTGAATGAGCAGTTCTTC

clone_size: -
d_call: TRBD2
j_call: TRBJ2-3
v_call: TRBV7-2
cdr3_aa: CASSETSGRVGDTQYF
cdr3_nt: TGTGCCAGCAGCGAGACTAGCGGGAGGGTCGGGGATACGCAGTATTTT

clone_size: -
d_call: -
j_call: TRBJ1-2
v_call: TRBV7-6
cdr3_aa: CASSPETYAAYGYTF
cdr3_nt: TGTGCCAGCAGCCCCGAGACCTATGCCGCCTATGGCTACACCTTC

clone_size: -
d_call: -
j_call: TRBJ2-1
v_call: TRBV7-4
cdr3_aa: CASRNGNNEQFF
cdr3_nt: TGTGCCAGCAGAAACGGGAACAATGAGCAGTTCTTC

clone_size: -
d_call: -
j_call: TRBJ2-1
v_call: TRBV28
cdr3_aa: CASIDSVGFPNNEQFF
cdr3_nt: TGTGCCAGCATAGACTCTGTGGGTTTCCCGAACAATGAGCAGTTCTTC

clone_size: few
d_call: TRBD2
j_call: TRBJ2-1
v_call: TRBV29-1
cdr3_aa: CSVVAGLAGGNNEQFF
cdr3_nt: TGCAGCGTTGTAGCGGGGCTAGCGGGAGGGAACAATGAGCAGTTCTTC

clone_size: -
d_call: -
j_call: TRBJ2-1
v_call: TRBV7-6
cdr3_aa: CASSFLGAYNEQFF
cdr3_nt: TGTGCCAGCAGCTTCTTAGGGGCCTACAATGAGCAGTTCTTC

clone_size: -
d_call: -
j_call: TRBJ1-1
v_call: TRBV19
cdr3_aa: CASSIVPGLNTEAFF
cdr3_nt: TGTGCCAGTAGTATAGTGCCAGGCTTGAACACTGAAGCTTTCTTT

clone_size: -
d_call: TRBD1
j_call: TRBJ1-2
v_call: TRBV29-1
cdr3_aa: CSVPDRGLSDYTF
cdr3_nt: TGCAGCGTTCCTGACAGGGGGCTTTCGGACTACACCTTC

clone_size: -
d_call: -
j_call: TRBJ2-1
v_call: TRBV15
cdr3_aa: CATSDGQPYNEQFF
cdr3_nt: TGTGCCACCAGCGACGGGCAGCCATACAATGAGCAGTTCTTC

clone_size: few
d_call: -
j_call: TRBJ1-1
v_call: TRBV6-6
cdr3_aa: CASSYTGSNTEAFF
cdr3_nt: TGTGCCAGCAGTTACACCGGATCGAACACTGAAGCTTTCTTT

clone_size: -
d_call: -
j_call: TRBJ2-1
v_call: TRBV6-6
cdr3_aa: CASGRYSQGGEQFF
cdr3_nt: TGTGCCAGCGGGCGATACTCACAAGGGGGTGAGCAGTTCTTC

clone_size: -
d_call: TRBD1
j_call: TRBJ1-2
v_call: TRBV7-2
cdr3_aa: CASSSRQGIDGYTF
cdr3_nt: TGTGCCAGCAGCTCCCGACAGGGTATCGATGGCTACACCTTC

clone_size: few
d_call: TRBD2
j_call: TRBJ2-5
v_call: TRBV7-2
cdr3_aa: CASSQTSGRRETQYF
cdr3_nt: TGTGCCAGCAGCCAGACTAGCGGGAGGAGAGAGACCCAGTACTTC

clone_size: -
d_call: -
j_call: TRBJ1-3
v_call: TRBV11-2
cdr3_aa: CASSLDHGTAPSTIYF
cdr3_nt: TGTGCCAGCAGCTTAGATCACGGAACCGCACCGAGCACCATATATTTT

clone_size: -
d_call: -
j_call: TRBJ1-1
v_call: TRBV11-2
cdr3_aa: CASSPRQSEAFF
cdr3_nt: TGTGCCAGCAGCCCCCGACAGAGTGAAGCTTTCTTT

clone_size: -
d_call: -
j_call: TRBJ1-2
v_call: TRBV23-1
cdr3_aa: CASSQPTAPNYGYTF
cdr3_nt: TGCGCCAGCAGTCAACCGACGGCGCCTAACTATGGCTACACCTTC

clone_size: -
d_call: TRBD2
j_call: TRBJ2-2
v_call: TRBV4-2
cdr3_aa: CASSQALAVDTGELFF
cdr3_nt: TGTGCCAGCAGCCAAGCTCTAGCGGTAGACACCGGGGAGCTGTTTTTT

clone_size: -
d_call: -
j_call: TRBJ2-2
v_call: TRBV7-2
cdr3_aa: CASSGGDTSVRTGELFF
cdr3_nt: TGTGCCAGCAGCGGGGGGGACACTAGCGTACGAACCGGGGAGCTGTTTTTT

clone_size: few
d_call: TRBD1
j_call: TRBJ1-2
v_call: TRBV7-8
cdr3_aa: CASSLGQGGNGYTF
cdr3_nt: TGTGCCAGCAGCTTAGGACAGGGGGGAAATGGCTACACCTTC

clone_size: -
d_call: -
j_call: TRBJ2-3
v_call: TRBV7-3
cdr3_aa: CASSTQPSRTDTQYF
cdr3_nt: TGTGCCAGCAGCACTCAACCCTCTAGGACGGATACGCAGTATTTT

clone_size: -
d_call: -
j_call: TRBJ2-3
v_call: TRBV12-3/TRBV12-4
cdr3_aa: CASGPRADTQYF
cdr3_nt: TGTGCCAGCGGACCCCGCGCAGATACGCAGTATTTT

clone_size: few
d_call: -
j_call: TRBJ1-6
v_call: TRBV14
cdr3_aa: CASSLSAMGNSPLHF
cdr3_nt: TGTGCCAGCAGCCTAAGCGCGATGGGGAATTCACCCCTCCACTTT

clone_size: -
d_call: TRBD1
j_call: TRBJ2-5
v_call: TRBV20-1
cdr3_aa: CSAGMTGNQETQYF
cdr3_nt: TGCAGTGCCGGAATGACAGGGAACCAAGAGACCCAGTACTTC